Shown below are 25 T cell receptor beta chains from a single sample sequenced in a study of blood T cell repertoires in COVID-19. Produced via immunoSEQ multiplex PCR; TCRdb's table is partial and in-frame only. The sample yields 150,000 or so clones, about four fifths seen once. The specimen was peripheral blood. These receptors were taken from a man aged 65 to 79 who had recovered from COVID-19.

CDR3 in amino acids: CASSRGQGWTEAFF. Here the CDR3 DNA reads TGCGCCAGCAGCCGCGGACAGGGATGGACTGAAGCTTTCTTT. V gene TRBV4-3 combines with J gene TRBJ1-1; 8 positions agree with TRBD1. CDR3 length: 14 residues. Germline CDR1 and CDR2: LGHNA and YSLEER. V dropped 4 bases and J dropped 5; count of bases not matched to a gene: 6.

Relative to its sample, this clone is medium-sized. The chain employs TRBV7-9 and TRBJ2-5; 7 bases fit TRBD2. This CDR3 is 14 amino acids long. Germline V lookup: CDR1 SEHNR, CDR2 FQNEAQ (reference sequence). Unmatched junction bases numbered 7, after V lost 5 bases and J lost 4 bases. In nucleotides, the CDR3 is TGTGCCAGCAGCACTCTAGCGGCGGGAGAGACCCAGTACTTC. Translating gives CASSTLAAGETQYF.

V and J are TRBV14 and TRBJ2-3, with TRBD2 as a possible D gene (6 bases). Germline V lookup: CDR1 SGHDN, CDR2 FVKESK. V was clipped by 4 bases and J by 3 bases, with 14 bases between them. CDR3 length: 15 amino acids. Here the CDR3 reads CASSRGNSGTDTQYF. The CDR3 nucleotides read TGTGCCAGCAGCCGAGGTAATAGCGGAACAGATACGCAGTATTTT.

The chain recombines TRBV10-1 with TRBJ2-5, with a possible D match to TRBD2 (6 bases). V was trimmed by 6 bases and J by 3 bases, leaving 17 bases between them. CDR1 is WNHNN and CDR2 is SYGVQD in the germline V gene (reference sequence). The CDR3 extends over 15 amino acids. In DNA, the CDR3 is TGCGCCAGCAGCGGCGGGACGGTGGGGGAAGAGACCCAGTACTTC. As protein: CASSGGTVGEETQYF.

The chain is built from TRBV6-5 and TRBJ1-2; possibly TRBD1 for D (6 bases). Germline V gene data show CDR1 as MNHEY and CDR2 as SVGAGI. The CDR3 runs to 14 residues. The V end lost 4 bases, the J end lost 1 base, and 10 bases lay between the germline ends. The CDR3 DNA reads TGTGCCAGCAGTTTCCACAGGGTTAACTATGGCTACACCTTC. It yields the protein CASSFHRVNYGYTF.

The chain is built from TRBV24-1 and TRBJ1-6; 10 bases match TRBD1. Germline-derived CDR1 and CDR2 are KGHDR and SFDVKD. The CDR3 contains 15 residues. V lost 4 bases and J lost 7; bases outside the gene matches: 3. This CDR3 is CATSEGQGTNSPLHF. The CDR3 DNA reads TGTGCCACCAGTGAGGGACAGGGGACGAATTCACCCCTCCACTTT.

V and J are TRBV7-9 and TRBJ1-1, with 7 bases lining up with TRBD1. This CDR3 region has 15 residues. CDR1 is SEHNR and CDR2 is FQNEAQ in the germline V gene (reference sequence). The J segment lost 1 base and the V segment lost 1 base, leaving 3 bases of the junction unmatched. The CDR3 DNA reads as TGTGCCAGCAGCTTAGGAGGGACAGCGAACACTGAAGCTTTCTTT. Amino acid sequence: CASSLGGTANTEAFF. The full variable domain, rest sourced from reference TRBV7-9 and TRBJ1-1, is DTGVSQNPRHKITKRGQNVTFRCDPISEHNRLYWYRQTLGQGPEFLTYFQNEAQLEKSRLLSDRFSAERPKGSFSTLEIQRTEQGDSAMYLCASSLGGTANTEAFFGQGTRLTVV.

This rearrangement joins TRBV18 to TRBJ2-6; 8 bases fit TRBD1. The ends lost 6 bases at V and 4 bases at J; junction bases unmatched: 14. The CDR3 is made up of 18 amino acids. Germline V CDR1 and CDR2: KGHSH, LQKENI. The CDR3 coding sequence is TGTGCCAGCTCCCGCGACAGGGGCGGTGAGTTGGGGGCCAACGTCCTGACTTTC. Protein sequence: CASSRDRGGELGANVLTF. The full variable domain, rest sourced from reference TRBV18 and TRBJ2-6, is NAGVMQNPRHLVRRRGQEARLRCSPMKGHSHVYWYRQLPEEGLKFMVYLQKENIIDESGMPKERFSAEFPKEGPSILRIQQVVRGDSAAYFCASSRDRGGELGANVLTFGAGSRLTVL.

J is TRBJ2-1 and V is TRBV19; TRBD2 aligns across 9 bases. Trimming took 10 bases from V and 9 from J; bases not matched to a gene: 16. This CDR3 has 15 amino acids. Germline-derived CDR1 and CDR2 are LNHDA and SQIVND (reference sequence). This CDR3 reads CATAPGLAHWGEQFF. CDR3 in DNA: TGTGCCACCGCGCCGGGACTAGCCCACTGGGGTGAGCAGTTCTTC.

This sequence joins TRBV3-1 (or the pseudogene TRBV3-2) and TRBJ2-7, with 12 nucleotides matching TRBD2. The CDR3 consists of 16 residues. Germline-derived CDR1 and CDR2 are LGHDT and YNNKEL (reference sequence). J lost 7 bases, V lost 4 bases, and 11 bases had no gene match. The CDR3, as DNA: TGTGCCAGCAGCCCATTTTCTAGCGGGAGGGCCCCAGAGCAGTACTTC. This encodes CASSPFSSGRAPEQYF.

This chain uses TRBV29-1 with TRBJ2-5; 9 nucleotides agree with TRBD2. Trimming at V came to 4 bases and at J to 2 bases, leaving 2 bases not matched to a gene. Germline values: CDR1 SQVTM, CDR2 ANQGSEA. There are 13 residues in the CDR3. The DNA for the CDR3 is TGCAGCGTTGCTCTAGCGGGGCAAGAGACCCAGTACTTC. Translation: CSVALAGQETQYF.

The V call is TRBV10-3, the J call TRBJ2-7, with 7 bases that match TRBD1. The trim removed 11 bases at V and 6 bases at J, leaving 7 bases unmatched. The CDR3 totals 11 residues. Germline V gives CDR1 ENHRY, CDR2 SYGVKD. The CDR3 coding sequence is TGTGCCCTGGACAGGCCCCTCGAGCAGTACTTC. Translated: CALDRPLEQYF.

The chain is built from TRBV28 and TRBJ1-2, with 7 bases identical to TRBD1. Germline values: CDR1 MDHEN, CDR2 SYDVKM. This CDR3 comprises 15 residues. The ends lost 2 bases at V and 5 bases at J; junction bases unmatched: 8. The CDR3 DNA reads TGTGCCAGCAGTTTACTCGGACAGGCCGTTTATGGCTACACCTTC. Protein sequence: CASSLLGQAVYGYTF.

The chain employs TRBV10-3 and TRBJ2-5, with D possibly TRBD2 on 6 matching bases. V was trimmed by 3 bases and J by 1 base, leaving 9 bases between them. CDR1 and CDR2 from the germline V gene are ENHRY and SYGVKD. The CDR3 loop spans 14 amino acids. CDR3 in DNA: TGTGCCATCAGTGAACTAGCCGGCCAAGAGACCCAGTACTTC. Amino acid sequence: CAISELAGQETQYF.

The rearrangement uses TRBV29-1 and TRBJ2-7; 9 positions match TRBD1. Germline loops: CDR1 SQVTM, CDR2 ANQGSEA. The V and J ends lost 1 base and 2 bases, in that order; junction bases with no gene match: 6. The CDR3 has 15 residues. The CDR3 bases are TGCAGCGTTGAAGTAACAGGGGGCGCCCCCTACGAGCAGTACTTC. Its translation: CSVEVTGGAPYEQYF.

J is TRBJ2-1 and V is TRBV5-1, with 14 bases matching TRBD2. CDR3 length: 14 amino acids. The V and J ends lost 5 bases and 7 bases, in that order; junction bases with no gene match: 2. CDR1 is SGHRS, CDR2 YFSETQ, per germline. CDR3 loop: CASRGLAGVNEQFF. The DNA for the CDR3 is TGCGCCAGCAGGGGACTAGCGGGAGTGAATGAGCAGTTCTTC.

The chain recombines TRBV18 with TRBJ2-2; D uncertain. Deletions cut 6 bases from V and 2 bases from J, with 22 bases between. The CDR3 has 18 residues. Germline CDR1 and CDR2: KGHSH and LQKENI. CDR3 sequence (DNA): TGTGCCAGCTCCCCCAGCCGTGCGACAAGCATTAACACCGGGGAGCTGTTTTTT. Protein sequence: CASSPSRATSINTGELFF.

The chain uses TRBV2 and TRBJ2-3; TRBD2 aligns across 9 bases. With 8 bases clipped from V and 1 base from J, the junction kept 16 bases outside the gene matches. The CDR3 is made up of 18 amino acids. Germline CDR1 reads SNHLY; CDR2 reads FYNNEI. The CDR3 is CASSTPVVAGEGTDTQYF. The CDR3 DNA reads TGTGCCAGCTCTACACCCGTGGTAGCGGGAGAAGGCACAGATACGCAGTATTTT.

The chain links TRBV6-6 to TRBJ2-3; 10 nucleotides agree with TRBD2. The CDR3 is 15 residues long. Trimming removed 6 bases from V and 2 bases from J; junction bases left unmatched: 5. CDR1 MNHNY and CDR2 SVGAGI come from the germline V gene (reference sequence). CDR3 protein: CASRSGRAPTDTQYF. The CDR3 DNA sequence: TGTGCCAGCAGGAGCGGGAGGGCCCCCACAGATACGCAGTATTTT.

This clone has just a few counts. J is TRBJ2-2 and V is TRBV19; possible D gene TRBD2, 6 bases. In germline, CDR1 is LNHDA, CDR2 SQIVND (reference sequence). The CDR3 totals 15 residues. The V end was cut by 1 base, the J end by 6 bases, with 12 bases between. CDR3 in amino acids: CASSIGPGAAGELFF. The DNA for the CDR3 is TGTGCCAGTAGTATAGGTCCGGGAGCGGCCGGGGAGCTGTTTTTT. Based on the CDR3 plus reference TRBV19 and TRBJ2-2, the full variable domain is DGGITQSPKYLFRKEGQNVTLSCEQNLNHDAMYWYRQDPGQGLRLIYYSQIVNDFQKGDIAEGYSVSREKKESFPLTVTSAQKNPTAFYLCASSIGPGAAGELFFGEGSRLTVL.

This clone turned up a few times. This sequence joins TRBV9 and TRBJ2-2; D might be TRBD1 (6 bases). This CDR3 spans 15 amino acids. Germline V gives CDR1 SGDLS, CDR2 YYNGEE. With 0 bases removed from V and 1 base from J, the gap between germline ends came to 7 bases. CDR3 loop: CASSVEQGNTGELFF. The CDR3 DNA follows: TGTGCCAGCAGCGTAGAACAGGGGAACACCGGGGAGCTGTTTTTT.

The V gene is TRBV28, the J gene TRBJ2-7, with 10 bases identical to TRBD1. The CDR3 contains 14 residues. Germline V gene data show CDR1 as MDHEN and CDR2 as SYDVKM. V trimming: 8 bases; J trimming: 2 bases; junction bases outside the gene matches: 6. CDR3 residues: CASEAGTGAYEQYF. CDR3 DNA: TGTGCCAGCGAAGCCGGGACAGGGGCCTACGAGCAGTACTTC.

Only a few counts were recorded for this clone. The junction does not match germline at one end; this may be a read error. The chain uses TRBV7-2 and TRBJ2-7; D gene uncertain. This CDR3 is 13 amino acids long. Germline V gene lookup returns CDR1 SGHTA and CDR2 FQGNSA. The CDR3 nucleotides are TGTGCCAGCAGCTTTAGCCGAGAGTCGGCGGCGGACTTC. Translating it yields CASSFSRESAADF.

The chain combines TRBV5-1 with TRBJ1-1, with D perhaps matching TRBD1 (6 bases). Germline loops: CDR1 SGHRS, CDR2 YFSETQ. V was shortened by 4 bases and J by 1 base, with 11 bases between the two germline ends. This CDR3 is built from 14 residues. CDR3 nucleotide sequence: TGCGCCAGCAGCATAAGGACAGCGAACACTGAAGCTTTCTTT. Protein product: CASSIRTANTEAFF. Variable domain in full (rest from reference TRBV5-1 and TRBJ1-1): KAGVTQTPRYLIKTRGQQVTLSCSPISGHRSVSWYQQTPGQGLQFLFEYFSETQRNKGNFPGRFSGRQFSNSRSEMNVSTLELGDSALYLCASSIRTANTEAFFGQGTRLTVV.

The V and J genes are TRBV18 and TRBJ2-1, with 11 bases that match TRBD2. The CDR3 sequence is 16 residues long. Germline CDR1 reads KGHSH; CDR2 reads LQKENI. With V trimmed by 2 bases and J by 1 base, 1 base remained unmatched. DNA for the CDR3: TGTGCCAGCTCACCAGGGACTAGCGGATCCTACAATGAGCAGTTCTTC. This translates into CASSPGTSGSYNEQFF.